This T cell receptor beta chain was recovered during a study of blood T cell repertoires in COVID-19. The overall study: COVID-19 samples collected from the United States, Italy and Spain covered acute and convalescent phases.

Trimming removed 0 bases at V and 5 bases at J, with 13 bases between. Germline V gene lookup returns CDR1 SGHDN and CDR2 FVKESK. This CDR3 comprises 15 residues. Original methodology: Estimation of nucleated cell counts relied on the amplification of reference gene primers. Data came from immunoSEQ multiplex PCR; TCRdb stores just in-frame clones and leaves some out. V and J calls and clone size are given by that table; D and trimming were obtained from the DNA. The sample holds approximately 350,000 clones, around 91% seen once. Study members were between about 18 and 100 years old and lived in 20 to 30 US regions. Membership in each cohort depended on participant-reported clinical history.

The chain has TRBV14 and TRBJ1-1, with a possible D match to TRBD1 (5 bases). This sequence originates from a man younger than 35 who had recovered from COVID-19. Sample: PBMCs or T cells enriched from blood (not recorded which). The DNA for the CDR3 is TGTGCCAGCAGCCAAGAGGAGGGGCGCATGACTGAAGCTTTCTTT. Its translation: CASSQEEGRMTEAFF.